The rows below give T cell receptor beta chains drawn from one sample of a study of OX40 agonist ivuxolimab in advanced cancers. The repertoire was sequenced with immunoSEQ multiplex PCR; TCRdb's copy has only in-frame clones and lacks some. Of tens of thousands of clones listed, 91% were seen once; the top ten hold more than 9.5%. This material consisted of CD4+ or CD8+ T cells sorted from blood, taken in a trial of the OX40 agonist ivuxolimab. The receptors were sampled from an adult with an advanced solid tumor such as melanoma, head and neck, liver or kidney cancer. Both conserved end residues are part of each CDR3. A D gene is named only where the DNA matches it firmly. Clone size is not always given. Where it is, it says once, few, many or a class for expanded clones.

D: NA; V: TRBV4-3; J: TRBJ2-7; size: NA; CDR3: CASSQAAADPYEQYF; DNA: TGCGCCAGCAGCCAAGCCGCGGCAGACCCCTACGAGCAGTACTTC
D: NA; V: TRBV29-1; J: TRBJ1-2; size: NA; CDR3: CSVYGQTGYTF; DNA: TGCAGCGTTTACGGACAGACCGGCTACACCTTC
D: NA; V: TRBV6-5; J: TRBJ2-5; size: NA; CDR3: CASSYSEGWETQYF; DNA: TGTGCCAGCAGTTACTCGGAGGGCTGGGAGACCCAGTACTTC
D: NA; V: TRBV19; J: TRBJ2-7; size: NA; CDR3: CASELPGQSSYEQYF; DNA: TGTGCCAGTGAGTTACCGGGACAATCCTCCTACGAGCAGTACTTC
D: NA; V: TRBV27; J: TRBJ2-3; size: once; CDR3: CASSLGGYTDTQYF; DNA: TGTGCCAGCAGTTTGGGCGGGTACACAGATACGCAGTATTTT
D: NA; V: TRBV5-4; J: TRBJ1-2; size: NA; CDR3: CASSDSYGYTF; DNA: TGTGCCAGCAGCGACAGCTATGGCTACACCTTC
D: TRBD2; V: TRBV4-3; J: TRBJ2-7; size: NA; CDR3: CASSQGVAGAFEQYF; DNA: TGCGCCAGCAGCCAAGGCGTAGCGGGAGCGTTCGAGCAGTACTTC
D: NA; V: TRBV7-9; J: TRBJ2-7; size: NA; CDR3: CASSLEFSGATYEQYF; DNA: TGTGCCAGCAGCTTAGAATTCTCCGGGGCTACCTACGAGCAGTACTTC
D: TRBD2; V: TRBV4-1; J: TRBJ2-2; size: NA; CDR3: CASSHLPSGSTGELFF; DNA: TGCGCCAGCAGCCACCTACCCAGCGGGAGCACCGGGGAGCTGTTTTTT
D: TRBD1; V: TRBV27; J: TRBJ2-7; size: NA; CDR3: CASSFVLGTGTAYEQYF; DNA: TGTGCCAGCAGTTTTGTATTGGGGACAGGGACCGCCTACGAGCAGTACTTC
D: NA; V: TRBV28; J: TRBJ1-2; size: NA; CDR3: CASRRAPVGYSYGYTF; DNA: TGTGCCAGCAGGAGGGCCCCAGTGGGGTACAGCTATGGCTACACCTTC
D: NA; V: TRBV27; J: TRBJ2-7; size: NA; CDR3: CASSFLGDSYEQYF; DNA: TGTGCCAGCAGTTTTTTGGGGGACTCCTACGAGCAGTACTTC
D: TRBD1; V: TRBV29-1; J: TRBJ2-7; size: NA; CDR3: CSVAPGQNSYEQYF; DNA: TGCAGCGTTGCGCCGGGACAGAACTCCTACGAGCAGTACTTC
D: NA; V: TRBV5-8; J: TRBJ2-7; size: NA; CDR3: CASRIRRRVTGDEQYF; DNA: TGTGCCAGCAGGATTAGAAGACGGGTGACTGGCGACGAGCAGTACTTC
D: NA; V: TRBV6-1; J: TRBJ2-7; size: NA; CDR3: CASSDGDDYEQYF; DNA: TGTGCCAGCAGTGACGGGGACGACTACGAGCAGTACTTC
D: TRBD2; V: TRBV9; J: TRBJ2-3; size: NA; CDR3: CASSVSSGSFPDTQYF; DNA: TGTGCCAGCAGCGTAAGTAGCGGGAGTTTTCCGGATACGCAGTATTTT
D: NA; V: TRBV7-9; J: TRBJ1-4; size: few; CDR3: CASSFIEGEELFF; DNA: TGTGCCAGCAGCTTTATTGAAGGGGAGGAACTGTTTTTT
D: NA; V: TRBV18; J: TRBJ2-3; size: NA; CDR3: CASSSLSTDTQYF; DNA: TGTGCCAGCTCATCCTTATCCACAGATACGCAGTATTTT
D: NA; V: TRBV4-1; J: TRBJ1-2; size: NA; CDR3: CASSQLIGGGYGYTF; DNA: TGCGCCAGCAGCCAGCTTATTGGCGGGGGCTATGGCTACACCTTC
D: TRBD1; V: TRBV28; J: TRBJ2-6; size: NA; CDR3: CASSPTRGPISGANVLTF; DNA: TGTGCCAGCAGTCCCACCAGGGGGCCCATCTCTGGGGCCAACGTCCTGACTTTC
D: TRBD1; V: TRBV19; J: TRBJ2-7; size: NA; CDR3: CASSPSGTGFHEQYF; DNA: TGTGCCAGTAGTCCATCCGGGACAGGTTTCCACGAGCAGTACTTC
D: TRBD2; V: TRBV19; J: TRBJ2-7; size: NA; CDR3: CASSTGLAGDSYEQYF; DNA: TGTGCCAGTAGTACAGGACTAGCGGGAGACTCCTACGAGCAGTACTTC
D: NA; V: TRBV27; J: TRBJ2-2; size: NA; CDR3: CASSSGANTGELFF; DNA: TGTGCCAGCAGTTCCGGGGCGAACACCGGGGAGCTGTTTTTT
D: TRBD2; V: TRBV27; J: TRBJ2-1; size: few; CDR3: CASSRGLADNEQFF; DNA: TGTGCCAGCAGTAGAGGACTAGCGGACAATGAGCAGTTCTTC
D: TRBD2; V: TRBV4-3; J: TRBJ2-1; size: NA; CDR3: CASTHTDSGTSRSNEQFF; DNA: TGCGCCAGCACCCACACCGACTCCGGGACTAGCAGATCCAATGAGCAGTTCTTC
D: NA; V: TRBV9; J: TRBJ2-5; size: NA; CDR3: CASSPGGQTEETQYF; DNA: TGTGCCAGCAGTCCCGGGGGGCAGACGGAAGAGACCCAGTACTTC
D: TRBD2; V: TRBV11-2; J: TRBJ2-7; size: NA; CDR3: CASSLGPAGGTYEQYF; DNA: TGTGCCAGCAGCTTAGGCCCAGCGGGAGGAACCTACGAGCAGTACTTC